Following are 22 T cell receptor beta chains from one sample sequenced in a study of T-cell reconstitution after alpha-beta-depleted transplantation in children. Unique molecular identifiers were incorporated when the TCRbeta library was constructed. TCRdb reprocessed the PCR reads with MiXCR, giving one entry per CDR3 protein. The sample has about 640,000 distinct CDR3 sequences, approximately 15% seen once. Specimen: PBMCs from the stem cell graft donor, collected from the stem cell graft. Source of these receptors: a human donor who donated a stem cell graft to a child with acute myeloid leukemia.

Concerning this clonotype: This could be a read error, since a much larger clone is one nucleotide away. This chain links TRBV20-1 with TRBJ2-1; D is perhaps TRBD2 (5 bases). The CDR3 consists of 14 residues. Trimming removed 6 bases at V and 0 bases at J, with 12 bases between. The germline V gene has CDR1 DFQATT and CDR2 SNEGSKA (reference sequence). The CDR3: CSASRGRSYNEQFF. CDR3 sequence (DNA): TGCAGTGCCTCCCGCGGGCGCTCCTACAATGAGCAGTTCTTC.

This clonotype was found many times. The chain uses TRBV20-1 and TRBJ2-3; TRBD1 or TRBD2 may be the D gene (5 bases each). Deletions cut 0 bases from V and 8 bases from J, with 15 bases between. The germline V gene encodes CDR1 DFQATT and CDR2 SNEGSKA (reference sequence). This CDR3 has 14 amino acids. The CDR3 region has the DNA TGCAGTGCTAGAGACCAGGGCGGGCGAGTTACGCAGTATTTT. Translation gives CSARDQGGRVTQYF.

The chain recombines TRBV7-2 with TRBJ1-2; TRBD1 agrees at 9 bases. The CDR3 spans 14 residues. Germline V lookup: CDR1 SGHTA, CDR2 FQGNSA. Trimming removed 2 bases from V and 5 bases from J; junction bases left unmatched: 3. The CDR3 sequence: CASSLYRGQYGYTF. The CDR3 DNA sequence: TGTGCCAGCAGCTTATACAGGGGGCAATATGGCTACACCTTC.

In this sample, this clonotype turned up many times. J is TRBJ2-7 and V is TRBV29-1; TRBD1 matches 11 bases. V trimming: 4 bases; J trimming: 2 bases; junction bases outside the gene matches: 4. The V gene's germline CDR1 is SQVTM and CDR2 ANQGSEA. The CDR3 consists of 14 residues. CDR3 residues: CSVVGTGGPYEQYF. For the CDR3, the DNA is TGCAGCGTTGTGGGGACAGGGGGACCCTACGAGCAGTACTTC.

The rearrangement uses TRBV10-3 and TRBJ2-5; 8 nucleotides match TRBD1. This CDR3 is built from 15 residues. Per the germline V gene, CDR1 is ENHRY and CDR2 is SYGVKD. The ends lost 5 bases at V and 5 bases at J; junction bases unmatched: 10. CDR3 DNA: TGTGCCATCAGTACTCCCCAGGGGGCTGGCGAGACCCAGTACTTC. The encoded protein is CAISTPQGAGETQYF.

Notes on this clonotype: A read error may account for a junction end that differs from germline. The V and J genes are TRBV6-1 and TRBJ2-3, with TRBD2 matching 8 bases. The CDR3 runs 15 residues. From germline, CDR1 is MNHNS and CDR2 SASEGT. CDR3 loop: CASREAGAQPDTQYF. DNA for the CDR3: TGTGCCAGCAGAGAAGCGGGAGCCCAACCAGATACGCAGTATTTT.

This clonotype appeared many times. The chain couples TRBV20-1 to TRBJ2-3, with a weak D call TRBD2 (5 bases). Germline values: CDR1 DFQATT, CDR2 SNEGSKA (reference sequence). V lost 6 bases to trimming and J lost 1 base, with 8 bases between them. The CDR3 contains 12 residues. CDR3 sequence reads: CSAGSGTDTQYF. In DNA form, the CDR3 reads TGCAGTGCGGGTAGCGGCACAGATACGCAGTATTTT.

In its sample, this clonotype was seen a few times. The chain is built from TRBV5-5 and TRBJ2-5; 8 bases align to TRBD1. The length of the CDR3 is 15 residues. The V gene's germline CDR1 is SGHKS and CDR2 YYEKEE (reference sequence). V trimming: 2 bases; J trimming: 2 bases; junction bases outside the gene matches: 5. The CDR3 DNA sequence: TGTGCCAGCAGCTTTCCAGGGGGCCGACAAGAGACCCAGTACTTC. Its translation is CASSFPGGRQETQYF.

This sequence joins TRBV4-2 and TRBJ2-2; a possible D gene is TRBD1 (6 bases). Germline lookup yields CDR1 LGHNA and CDR2 YNFKEQ. This CDR3 has 15 amino acids. Between the trimmed V and J ends, which lost 10 bases and 7 bases, there was a span of 22 bases. CDR3 in DNA: TGTGCCATGAGCCCGGGATACCGCAGGGGCGGGGAGCTGTTTTTT. It translates to CAMSPGYRRGGELFF.

This clonotype was picked up a small number of times. The chain recombines TRBV5-1 with TRBJ1-2; D not certain. CDR3 length: 14 residues. Per germline, CDR1 SGHRS and CDR2 YFSETQ. V lost 3 bases, J lost 1 base, and 10 bases lay in between. The chain's CDR3 is CASSSEGRNYGYTF. DNA for the CDR3: TGCGCCAGCAGCTCGGAAGGCCGTAACTATGGCTACACCTTC.

V usage is TRBV5-1 and J usage is TRBJ1-1; D might be TRBD1 (5 bases). Germline V lookup: CDR1 SGHRS, CDR2 YFSETQ. The CDR3 spans 15 residues. Between the trimmed V and J ends, which lost 2 bases and 0 bases, there was a span of 11 bases. CDR3 amino acids: CASSFGAVMNTEAFF. As DNA, the CDR3 is TGCGCCAGCAGCTTCGGGGCCGTTATGAACACTGAAGCTTTCTTT.

This clonotype has ten or more counts. The V and J genes are TRBV24-1 and TRBJ2-1, with 7 bases identical to TRBD2. Trimming cost V 4 bases and J 2 bases; bases outside gene matches: 4. The V gene's germline CDR1 is KGHDR and CDR2 SFDVKD. The CDR3 covers 15 residues. In nucleotides, the CDR3 is TGTGCCACCAGTGACTTCGGACTAGCCTACAATGAGCAGTTCTTC. This translates into CATSDFGLAYNEQFF.

The genes are TRBV5-1 and TRBJ2-7, with 10 positions matching TRBD1. The CDR3 contains 13 residues. CDR1 SGHRS and CDR2 YFSETQ come from the germline V gene. With V trimmed by 3 bases and J by 7 bases, 4 bases remained unmatched. The CDR3 DNA reads as TGCGCCAGCAGCTGGACAGGGGGGGAGGAGCAGTACTTC. Translating it yields CASSWTGGEEQYF.

This chain joins TRBV12-3 or TRBV12-4 and TRBJ2-1; 7 nucleotides line up with TRBD1. With V trimmed by 4 bases and J by 10 bases, 16 bases remained unmatched. The CDR3 is 16 amino acids. CDR3 nucleotides: TGTGCCAGCAGTTCTACAAGAGGACAGGCCATTGGGGAGCAGTTCTTC. It specifies CASSSTRGQAIGEQFF.

The table lists this clonotype with many counts. V usage is TRBV20-1 and J usage is TRBJ2-1; 13 bases agree with TRBD2. Germline V lookup: CDR1 DFQATT, CDR2 SNEGSKA (reference sequence). V was pared by 5 bases and J by 5 bases, with 9 bases of the junction left unmatched. The CDR3 is 16 residues long. CDR3 nucleotides: TGCAGTGCTCCCAAAACTAGCGGGGGGGTAAACAATGAGCAGTTCTTC. Translated, it gives CSAPKTSGGVNNEQFF.

This clonotype was observed many times. The chain employs TRBV12-3 or TRBV12-4 and TRBJ1-5; the D is unclear. The length of the CDR3 is 15 residues. The V and J ends lost 1 base and 3 bases respectively, with 10 bases between them. The CDR3 DNA is TGTGCCAGCAGTTTAGGGTCCAGGAACAATCAGCCCCAGCATTTT. It translates to CASSLGSRNNQPQHF.

This chain uses TRBV7-2 with TRBJ2-5; tentative D call: TRBD2 (6 bases). The length of the CDR3 is 14 residues. The V gene lost 5 bases and the J gene lost 1 base, with 11 bases spanning the gap. Germline assignment: CDR1 SGHTA and CDR2 FQGNSA. For the CDR3, the DNA is TGTGCCAGCAGCAACGCGGGACTCCAAGAGACCCAGTACTTC. Its translation: CASSNAGLQETQYF.

This clonotype was counted ten times or more. This chain links TRBV20-1 with TRBJ1-1, with 8 bases fitting TRBD1. This CDR3 contains 15 residues. Trimming cost V 0 bases and J 1 base; bases outside gene matches: 4. Germline CDR1 DFQATT, CDR2 SNEGSKA (reference sequence). CDR3 loop: CSARDQGTGNTEAFF. The CDR3 coding sequence is TGCAGTGCTAGAGATCAGGGGACAGGGAACACTGAAGCTTTCTTT.

There are a few counts of this clonotype. This sequence joins TRBV7-9 and TRBJ1-6; no clear D. V was shortened by 3 bases and J by 10 bases, with 13 bases between the two germline ends. Germline loops: CDR1 SEHNR, CDR2 FQNEAQ (reference sequence). There are 14 residues in the CDR3. In DNA form, the CDR3 reads TGTGCCAGCAGCTTGGAACCCACCAGATCACCCCTCCACTTT. It is translated as CASSLEPTRSPLHF.

Many counts were recorded for this clonotype. The rearrangement links TRBV6-4 to TRBJ2-1; D gene uncertain. With 6 bases removed from V and 10 bases from J, the gap between germline ends came to 16 bases. Germline V gives CDR1 MRHNA, CDR2 SNTAGT. This CDR3 region has 13 residues. CDR3 sequence reads: CASSSHVTREQFF. The DNA of the CDR3 is TGTGCCAGCAGCTCTCACGTGACGAGAGAGCAGTTCTTC.

The chain combines TRBV7-6 with TRBJ2-3; 7 positions match TRBD1. J lost 4 bases, V lost 1 base, and 5 bases had no gene match. This CDR3 region has 15 residues. Germline V lookup: CDR1 SGHVS, CDR2 FNYEAQ. The CDR3 is CASSLEEGGPDTQYF. CDR3 in DNA: TGTGCCAGCAGCTTAGAAGAAGGGGGCCCAGATACGCAGTATTTT.

This clonotype was detected only a few times. The chain combines TRBV4-3 with TRBJ2-2; 7 positions match TRBD1. CDR1 LGHNA and CDR2 YSLEER come from the germline V gene. CDR3 length: 16 amino acids. V trimming: 4 bases; J trimming: 4 bases; junction bases outside the gene matches: 9. The CDR3 loop is CASSPAGTVFTGELFF. The CDR3 DNA reads as TGCGCCAGCAGCCCGGCCGGGACAGTGTTCACCGGGGAGCTGTTTTTT.